These 4 T cell receptor beta chains were all obtained from the same sample, sequenced in a study of Ad26.COV2.S vaccination and SARS-CoV-2 variants. Treatment of the sample: around 19 received Ad26.COV2.S at low or high dose, single or two shots; about 5 received placebo; per-sample allocation not given. The samples were gathered on day 63 after the first injection of vaccine or placebo. TCRdb keeps only in-frame clones here, not all; method: immunoSEQ multiplex PCR. The sample holds some 270,000 clones; roughly 87% are singletons and the top ten take nearly 3%. This material consisted of peripheral blood, taken in a trial of Ad26.COV2.S vaccine versus placebo. The source of these receptors is a person aged 18-65 years who received the Ad26.COV2.S COVID-19 vaccine or a placebo.

DNA of the CDR3: TGTGCCAGCAGCTCTCGGGGGACCGGGGAGCTGTTTTTT. Amino acid sequence: CASSSRGTGELFF. The chain combines TRBV7-9 with TRBJ2-2, with D possibly matching TRBD2 (6 bases). The germline gives CDR1 SEHNR, CDR2 FQNEAQ (reference sequence). CDR3 length: 13 amino acids. The ends were cut back, 4 bases at V and 5 bases at J, with 8 bases in the middle.

The chain combines TRBV7-8 with TRBJ2-3; D possibly corresponds to TRBD2 (6 bases). There are 16 residues in the CDR3. The ends were cut back, 4 bases at V and 1 base at J, with 15 bases in the middle. Germline CDR1 and CDR2: SGHVS and FQNEAQ. The CDR3 DNA reads as TGTGCCAGCAGCTCTCTAGCGTCCAGCGGCACAGATACGCAGTATTTT. It specifies CASSSLASSGTDTQYF. Full variable domain (rest looked up from reference TRBV7-8 and TRBJ2-3): GAGVSQSPRYKVAKRGQDVALRCDPISGHVSLFWYQQALGQGPEFLTYFQNEAQLDKSGLPSDRFFAERPEGSVSTLKIQRTQQEDSAVYLCASSSLASSGTDTQYFGPGTRLTVL.

The V call is TRBV11-2, the J call TRBJ2-7; 7 bases align to TRBD1. Germline CDR1 is SGHAT and CDR2 is FQNNGV. J lost 3 bases, V lost 5 bases, and 1 base had no gene match. CDR3 length: 12 amino acids. Here the CDR3 reads CASSTGVYEQYF. Written as DNA, the CDR3 is TGTGCCAGCAGCACAGGGGTCTACGAGCAGTACTTC.

V is TRBV7-3 and J is TRBJ2-3, with TRBD2 matching 7 bases. The CDR3 totals 15 residues. The J segment lost 0 bases and the V segment lost 5 bases, leaving 5 bases of the junction unmatched. In germline, CDR1 is SGHTA, CDR2 FQGTGA. The chain's CDR3 is CASSQRGASTDTQYF. CDR3 in DNA: TGTGCCAGCAGCCAGCGGGGTGCTAGCACAGATACGCAGTATTTT.